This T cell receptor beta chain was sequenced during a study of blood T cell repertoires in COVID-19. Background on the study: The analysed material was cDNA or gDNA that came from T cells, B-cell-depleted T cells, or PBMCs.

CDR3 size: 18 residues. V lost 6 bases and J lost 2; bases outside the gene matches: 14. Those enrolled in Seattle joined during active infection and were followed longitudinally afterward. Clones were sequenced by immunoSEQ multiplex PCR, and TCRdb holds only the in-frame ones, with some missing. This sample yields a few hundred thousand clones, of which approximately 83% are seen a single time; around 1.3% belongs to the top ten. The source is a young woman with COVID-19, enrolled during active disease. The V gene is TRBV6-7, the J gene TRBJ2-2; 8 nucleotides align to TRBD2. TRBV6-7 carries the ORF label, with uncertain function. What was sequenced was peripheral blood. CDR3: CASSHTPRTSLNTGELFF. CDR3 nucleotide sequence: TGTGCCAGCAGCCATACCCCTCGGACTAGCTTAAACACCGGGGAGCTGTTTTTT.